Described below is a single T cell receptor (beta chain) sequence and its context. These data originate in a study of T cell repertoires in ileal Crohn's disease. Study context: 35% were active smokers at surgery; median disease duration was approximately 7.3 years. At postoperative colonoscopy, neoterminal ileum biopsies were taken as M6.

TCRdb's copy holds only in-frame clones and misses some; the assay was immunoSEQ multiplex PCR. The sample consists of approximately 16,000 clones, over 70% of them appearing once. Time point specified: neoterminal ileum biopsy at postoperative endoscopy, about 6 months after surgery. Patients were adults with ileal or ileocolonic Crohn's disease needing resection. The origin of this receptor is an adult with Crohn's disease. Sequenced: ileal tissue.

The CDR3 protein is CASKPRGASTDTQYF. The CDR3 DNA sequence: TGTGCCAGCAAGCCTCGGGGGGCTAGCACAGATACGCAGTATTTT. The rearrangement joins TRBV9 to TRBJ2-3; D is possibly TRBD2 (7 bases). Germline CDR1 reads SGDLS; CDR2 reads YYNGEE. The CDR3 covers 15 residues. The V gene lost 6 bases and the J gene lost 0 bases, with 14 bases spanning the gap.